This T cell receptor beta chain was captured in a study of neurological immune-mediated disorders. A 10-nucleotide random UMI tagged transcripts in template-switch 5'RACE cDNA synthesis. Whenever a sequencing run was performed, it yielded over 170 million TCR-beta sequences from 15-18 subjects. MiXCR, applied by TCRdb to the 5' RACE reads, yields one record per CDR3 protein. Of fewer than 50,000 distinct CDR3 sequences detected, approximately 15% appear once; the ten largest clones hold about 10%. Specified time point: longitudinal time-point 3. It was from 2 million PBMCs stored at -80 C that the unsorted libraries were obtained. Per the germline V gene, CDR1 is SGHTA and CDR2 is FQGNSA. The CDR3 length is 16 residues. V was shortened by 3 bases and J by 0 bases, with 15 bases between the two germline ends. There are many counts of this clonotype.

Sequenced: PBMCs. The sequence came from a man aged 30 to 45 in good health. The chain recombines TRBV7-2 with TRBJ2-7, with TRBD2 as a possible D gene (6 bases). The CDR3 loop is CASSFRAGTFSYEQYF. In DNA form, the CDR3 reads TGTGCCAGCAGCTTCCGAGCGGGCACCTTCTCCTACGAGCAGTACTTC.